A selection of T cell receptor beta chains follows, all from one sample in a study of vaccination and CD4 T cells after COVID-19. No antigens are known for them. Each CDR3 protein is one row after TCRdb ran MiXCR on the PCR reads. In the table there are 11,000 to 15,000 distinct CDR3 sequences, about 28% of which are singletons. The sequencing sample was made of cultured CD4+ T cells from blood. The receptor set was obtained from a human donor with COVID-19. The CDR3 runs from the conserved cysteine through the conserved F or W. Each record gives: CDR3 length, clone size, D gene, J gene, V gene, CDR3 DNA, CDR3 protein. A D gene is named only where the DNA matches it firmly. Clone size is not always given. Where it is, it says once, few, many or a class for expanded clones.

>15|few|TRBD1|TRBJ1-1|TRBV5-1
TGCGCCAGCAGCCCCGGGGACAGGGGTGGCACTGAAGCTTTCTTT
CASSPGDRGGTEAFF
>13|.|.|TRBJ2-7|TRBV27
TGTGCCAGCAGCCCCGGGGGTTGGCACGAGCAGTACTTC
CASSPGGWHEQYF
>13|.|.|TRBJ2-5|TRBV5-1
TGCGCCAGCAGCTTTGGGGGGTTAGAGACCCAGTACTTC
CASSFGGLETQYF
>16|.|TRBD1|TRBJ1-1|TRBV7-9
TGTGCCAGCAGCCGCCACACAGGGGGCTCAGACACTGAAGCTTTCTTT
CASSRHTGGSDTEAFF
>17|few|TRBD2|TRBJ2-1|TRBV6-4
TGTGCCAGCAGCTCGGGACTAGCGAACAGCCTTTACAATGAGCAGTTCTTC
CASSSGLANSLYNEQFF
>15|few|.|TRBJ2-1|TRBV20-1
TGCAGTGCTACCCCGGGGCTAAACTCCTACAATGAGCAGTTCTTC
CSATPGLNSYNEQFF
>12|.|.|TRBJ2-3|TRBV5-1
TGCGCCAGCAGCTTGGTACAAGATACGCAGTATTTT
CASSLVQDTQYF
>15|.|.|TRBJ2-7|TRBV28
TGTGCCAGCAGTCCTACCCCGGGCAGGGCGGTAGAGCAGTACTTC
CASSPTPGRAVEQYF
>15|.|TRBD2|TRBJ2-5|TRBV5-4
TGTGCCAGCAGCTCGCTCCCGACTAGCGCGGAGACCCAGTACTTC
CASSSLPTSAETQYF
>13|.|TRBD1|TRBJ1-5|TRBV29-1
TGCAGCGTAGAGACAGGGGGCGGTCAGCCCCAGCATTTT
CSVETGGGQPQHF
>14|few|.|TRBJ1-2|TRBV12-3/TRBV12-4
TGTGCCAGCAGTTTTGGGGGAGGGAGCTATGGCTACACCTTC
CASSFGGGSYGYTF
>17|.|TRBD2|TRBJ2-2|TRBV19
TGTGCCAGTAGTAGCCTGGGGGCGGGGGGGCTCACCGGGGAGCTGTTTTTT
CASSSLGAGGLTGELFF
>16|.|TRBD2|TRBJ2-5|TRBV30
TGTGCCTGGAGTGTACTTCTAGCGGGGGGATCAGAGACCCAGTACTTC
CAWSVLLAGGSETQYF
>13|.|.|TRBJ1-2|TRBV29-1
TGCAGCGTTGAAACGGACAGAGACTATGGCTACACCTTC
CSVETDRDYGYTF
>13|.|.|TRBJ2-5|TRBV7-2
TGTGCCAGCAGCCGATCTGGTACGGAGACCCAGTACTTC
CASSRSGTETQYF
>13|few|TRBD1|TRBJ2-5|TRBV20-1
TGCAGTGCTGGAACAGGGGTCGGAGAGACCCAGTACTTC
CSAGTGVGETQYF
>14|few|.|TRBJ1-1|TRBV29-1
TGCAGCACAAGGGCCCCGGGGGCGAACACTGAAGCTTTCTTT
CSTRAPGANTEAFF
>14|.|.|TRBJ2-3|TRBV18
TGTGCCAGCTCACCACCGGGGGCGCAAGATACGCAGTATTTT
CASSPPGAQDTQYF
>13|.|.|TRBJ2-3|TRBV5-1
TGCGCCAGCAGCCGGGACACCACAGATACGCAGTATTTT
CASSRDTTDTQYF
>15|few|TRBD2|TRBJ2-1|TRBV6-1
TGTGCCAGCAGTCCCGAAGGGACTAGCGGAAATGAGCAGTTCTTC
CASSPEGTSGNEQFF
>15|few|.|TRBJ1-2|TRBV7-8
TGTGCCAGCAGCTTAGCAATTGGCAGGGGAAATGGCTACACCTTC
CASSLAIGRGNGYTF
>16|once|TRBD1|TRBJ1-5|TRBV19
TGTGCCAGTAGTCCTGAAAACAGGGGTAGCAATCAGCCCCAGCATTTT
CASSPENRGSNQPQHF
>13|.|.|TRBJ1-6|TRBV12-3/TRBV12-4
TGTGCCAGCAGTCTCCGGCTGGAGTCACCCCTCCACTTT
CASSLRLESPLHF
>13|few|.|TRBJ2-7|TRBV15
TGTGCCACCAGCAGCGACTTGGACCACGAGCAGTACTTC
CATSSDLDHEQYF
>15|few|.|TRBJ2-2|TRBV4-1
TGCGCCAGCAGCCAAGGGCATCCGAACACCGGGGAGCTGTTTTTT
CASSQGHPNTGELFF
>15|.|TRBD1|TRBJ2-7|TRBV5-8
TGTGCCAGCAGCTTGGCCGGGACAGGGATGAGTGAGCAGTACTTC
CASSLAGTGMSEQYF
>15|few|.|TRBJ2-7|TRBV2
TGTGCCAGCAGTGAAACCGGTTGGGGGCCCTACGAGCAGTACTTC
CASSETGWGPYEQYF
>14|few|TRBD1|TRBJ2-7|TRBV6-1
TGTGCCAGCAATCCCGGGACAGGTTTTTACGAGCAGTACTTC
CASNPGTGFYEQYF
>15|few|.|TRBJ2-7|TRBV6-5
TGTGCCAGCAGTTACTCGGGGCAGGGGAGGAACGAGCAGTACTTC
CASSYSGQGRNEQYF
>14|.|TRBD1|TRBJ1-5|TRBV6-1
TGTGCCAGCAAAGGGACAGGGATTATGCAGCCCCAGCATTTT
CASKGTGIMQPQHF
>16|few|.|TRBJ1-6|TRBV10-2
TGCGCCAGCAGGCTCGATCCCGCAGGGTATGGTTCACCCCTCCACTTT
CASRLDPAGYGSPLHF
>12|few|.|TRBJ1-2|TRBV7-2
TGTGCCAGCAGCCAAGTTCTCTATGGCTACACCTTC
CASSQVLYGYTF
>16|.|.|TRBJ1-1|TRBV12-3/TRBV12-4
TGTGCCAGCAGTTCCCGACAGGCCGTCGTGAACACTGAAGCTTTCTTT
CASSSRQAVVNTEAFF
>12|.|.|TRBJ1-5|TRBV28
TGTGCCAGCAAAGGGCCAAATCAGCCCCAGCATTTT
CASKGPNQPQHF
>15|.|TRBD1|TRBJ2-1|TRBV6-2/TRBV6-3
TGTGCCAGCAGTTCCGGGACAGCTATATACAATGAGCAGTTCTTC
CASSSGTAIYNEQFF
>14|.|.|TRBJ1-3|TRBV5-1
TGCGCCAGCCTAGAACAGTACTCTGGAAACACCATATATTTT
CASLEQYSGNTIYF
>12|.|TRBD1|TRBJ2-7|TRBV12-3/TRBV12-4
TGTGCCAGCAGCAAGCGACAGGGCGAGCAGTACTTC
CASSKRQGEQYF
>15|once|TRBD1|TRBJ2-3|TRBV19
TGTGCCAGTAGTATCCAGGGGGTTGTGCGAGATACGCAGTATTTT
CASSIQGVVRDTQYF
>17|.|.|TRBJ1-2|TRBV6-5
TGTGCCAGCAGTTACGGGGGGGGAAAGGACAGAACCTATGGCTACACCTTC
CASSYGGGKDRTYGYTF
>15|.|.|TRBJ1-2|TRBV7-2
TGTGCCAGCAGCTTAGCCAAGACCGTTAACTATGGCTACACCTTC
CASSLAKTVNYGYTF
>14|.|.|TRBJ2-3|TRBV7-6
TGTGCCAGCAGCTTTCGCGGGGAAACAGATACGCAGTATTTT
CASSFRGETDTQYF
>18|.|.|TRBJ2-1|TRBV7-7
TGTGCTAGCAGCCCTCGCAGTTCGGGTGTTCCAGTCTACAATGAGCAGTTCTTC
CASSPRSSGVPVYNEQFF
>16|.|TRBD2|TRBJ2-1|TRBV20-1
TGCAGTGTCGGGGTCCTCGGGACTATAAGTCTCTATGAGCAGTTCTTC
CSVGVLGTISLYEQFF
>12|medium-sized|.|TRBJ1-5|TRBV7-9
TGTGCCAGCAGTACCAACAATCAGCCCCAGCATTTT
CASSTNNQPQHF
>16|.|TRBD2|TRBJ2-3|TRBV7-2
TGTGCCAGCAGAGAACGGGGACTAGCGGGCACAGATACGCAGTATTTT
CASRERGLAGTDTQYF
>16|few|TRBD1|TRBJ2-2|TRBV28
TGTGCCAGCAGTTCCCCGGGACAGGGTCTGATCGGGGAGCTGTTTTTT
CASSSPGQGLIGELFF
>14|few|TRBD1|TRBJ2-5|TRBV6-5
TGTGCCAGCAGTTACGACAGGGGGCTTGTGACCCAGTACTTC
CASSYDRGLVTQYF
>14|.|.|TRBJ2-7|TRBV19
TGTGCCAGTAGTATGGGACCGGTCACCTACGAGCAGTACTTC
CASSMGPVTYEQYF
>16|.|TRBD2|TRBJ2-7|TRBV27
TGTGCCAGCAGTTTACAACTAGCGGGGGGGCCCCACGAGCAGTACTTC
CASSLQLAGGPHEQYF
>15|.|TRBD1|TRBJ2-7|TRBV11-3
TGTGCCAGCAGCCCATTCCGGGACAGCTCCTACGAGCAGTACTTC
CASSPFRDSSYEQYF
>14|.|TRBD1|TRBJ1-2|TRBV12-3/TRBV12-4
TGTGCCAGCAGTTTGACAGGGGGCTCCTTTGGCTACACCTTC
CASSLTGGSFGYTF
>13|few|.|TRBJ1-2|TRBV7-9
TGTGCCAGCAGCTTAGTACTGAACTATGGCTACACCTTC
CASSLVLNYGYTF